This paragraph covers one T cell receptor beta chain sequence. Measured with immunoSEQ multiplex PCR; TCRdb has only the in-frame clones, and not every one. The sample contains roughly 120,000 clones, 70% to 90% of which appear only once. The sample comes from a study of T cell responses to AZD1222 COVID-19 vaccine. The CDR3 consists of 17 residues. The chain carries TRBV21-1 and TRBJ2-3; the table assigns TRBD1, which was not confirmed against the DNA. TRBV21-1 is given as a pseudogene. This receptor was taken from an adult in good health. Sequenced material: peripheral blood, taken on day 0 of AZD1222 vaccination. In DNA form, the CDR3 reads TGTGCCAGCACCCCAAGGAGAGGGGGTAAGCGCACAGATACGCAGTATTTT. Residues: CASTPRRGGKRTDTQYF.